The present T cell receptor beta chain was sequenced within a study of shared T cell receptors in the human thymus. The CDR3 runs 19 residues. Trimming cost V 5 bases and J 0 bases, with 23 bases left between them. Germline V gene lookup returns CDR1 MDHEN and CDR2 SYDVKM. Sequencing was performed with immunoSEQ multiplex PCR; in TCRdb, only in-frame clones are kept and a portion is missing. The sample holds around 340,000 clones, approximately 95% seen once. The V call is TRBV28, the J call TRBJ1-5; D remains unclear. The sequenced sample consisted of thymocytes. The TCR was taken from a human donor. Written as DNA, the CDR3 is TGTGCCAGCAGTGCCCAAAACGTACCGGAGCGCTATAGCAATCAGCCCCAGCATTTT. This sequence encodes CASSAQNVPERYSNQPQHF.